The next 26 T cell receptor beta chains were all read from a single sample in a study of blood T cell repertoires in COVID-19. Data came from immunoSEQ multiplex PCR; TCRdb stores just in-frame clones and leaves some out. The table records under 110,000 clones, approximately 80% of them present only once. Material for sequencing was peripheral blood. Receptors were obtained from a woman between 55 and 75 years old with acute or convalescent COVID-19.

This clone was recorded once. This chain connects TRBV2 to TRBJ2-7; TRBD2 agrees at 13 bases. Germline V gene lookup returns CDR1 SNHLY and CDR2 FYNNEI. There are 16 residues in the CDR3. V lost 5 bases to trimming and J lost 5 bases; unmatched junction nucleotides: 9. The CDR3 spells CASSYWTSGSKHEQYF. DNA for the CDR3: TGTGCCAGCAGTTATTGGACTAGCGGGAGTAAACACGAGCAGTACTTC. Supplemented by reference TRBV2 and TRBJ2-7, the full variable domain reads EPEVTQTPSHQVTQMGQEVILRCVPISNHLYFYWYRQILGQKVEFLVSFYNNEISEKSEIFDDQFSVERPDGSNFTLKIRSTKLEDSAMYFCASSYWTSGSKHEQYFGPGTRLTVT.

The DNA of the CDR3 is TGTGCCAGCACGGAGTCGGGGGGCCGCCAAGAGACCCAGTACTTC. Encoded protein: CASTESGGRQETQYF. The rearrangement joins TRBV2 to TRBJ2-5, with D possibly being TRBD2 (7 bases). Trimming cost V 7 bases and J 1 base, with 16 bases left between them. The germline CDR1 and CDR2 sequences are SNHLY and FYNNEI. This CDR3 region has 15 residues.

This chain uses TRBV3-1 (or the pseudogene TRBV3-2) with TRBJ1-2; D is undetermined. V was cut by 0 bases and J by 8 bases, with 10 bases left in between. The CDR3 is made up of 13 amino acids. CDR1 and CDR2 (germline): LGHDT, YNNKEL (reference sequence). The CDR3 region is CASSQDLQRGYTF. Written as DNA, the CDR3 is TGTGCCAGCAGCCAAGATTTGCAGAGGGGCTACACCTTC.

V and J are TRBV2 and TRBJ1-3; D gene uncertain. The CDR3 consists of 14 residues. The germline CDR1 and CDR2 sequences are SNHLY and FYNNEI. Trimming pared 7 bases from V and 0 bases from J, leaving 10 bases between. The CDR3 loop is CASIPQSSGNTIYF. For the CDR3, the DNA is TGTGCCAGCATCCCACAGAGCTCTGGAAACACCATATATTTT.

This chain uses TRBV9 with TRBJ1-1; maybe TRBD1 (6 bases). V lost 2 bases, J lost 1 base, and 9 bases lay in between. Germline CDR1 reads SGDLS; CDR2 reads YYNGEE. The CDR3 is 14 amino acids. The CDR3 coding sequence is TGTGCCAGCAGCGTCAGGGGAGAGAACACTGAAGCTTTCTTT. It translates to CASSVRGENTEAFF.

CDR3 DNA: TGCGCCAGCAGCTCCAGACAGATTGCAAATTTCGGTCCTGGAAACACCATATATTTT. It specifies CASSSRQIANFGPGNTIYF. The V call is TRBV5-1, the J call TRBJ1-3, with TRBD1 as a possible D gene (5 bases). The CDR3 sequence is 19 residues long. Trimming removed 3 bases from V and 2 bases from J, with 24 bases in between. The germline V gene has CDR1 SGHRS and CDR2 YFSETQ.

The gene calls are TRBV6-1 and TRBJ2-1; 11 bases match TRBD2. This CDR3 contains 18 residues. Germline-derived CDR1 and CDR2 are MNHNS and SASEGT. V was clipped by 1 base and J by 2 bases; unmatched bases: 7. The CDR3 DNA follows: TGTGCCAGCAGTGAAGGGGTTAGCGGGAGGGGACCCTACAATGAGCAGTTCTTC. The encoded protein is CASSEGVSGRGPYNEQFF.

The chain recombines TRBV5-1 with TRBJ1-1; 8 nucleotides align to TRBD1. The CDR3 has 15 residues. CDR1 and CDR2 (germline): SGHRS, YFSETQ. Losses at the gene ends were 4 bases for V and 5 bases for J; bases not matched to a gene: 10. The CDR3 coding sequence is TGCGCCAGCAGCCCTCGAGGACAGGGAGGTACTGAAGCTTTCTTT. It specifies CASSPRGQGGTEAFF.

The chain is built from TRBV5-1 and TRBJ2-2; possibly TRBD1 for D (5 bases). This CDR3 is 16 amino acids long. Trimming stripped 3 bases from V and 4 bases from J, with 16 bases between. Germline-derived CDR1 and CDR2 are SGHRS and YFSETQ. The CDR3 coding sequence is TGCGCCAGCAGCTCTCAGGGCGGTTTAGGCACCGGGGAGCTGTTTTTT. Residues: CASSSQGGLGTGELFF.

The chain links TRBV15 to TRBJ2-1; 10 bases are shared with TRBD1. In germline, CDR1 is LNHNV, CDR2 YYDKDF (reference sequence). J lost 4 bases, V lost 3 bases, and 3 bases had no gene match. The CDR3 loop spans 15 amino acids. The CDR3 DNA sequence: TGTGCCACCAGCAGGGGGACAGGGGTATACAATGAGCAGTTCTTC. Its protein product is CATSRGTGVYNEQFF. The full variable domain, completed using reference TRBV15 and TRBJ2-1, is DAMVIQNPRYQVTQFGKPVTLSCSQTLNHNVMYWYQQKSSQAPKLLFHYYDKDFNNEADTPDNFQSRRPNTSFCFLDIRSPGLGDTAMYLCATSRGTGVYNEQFFGPGTRLTVL.

V and J are TRBV9 and TRBJ2-7; 9 positions agree with TRBD1. CDR1 and CDR2 (germline): SGDLS, YYNGEE. V gave up 3 bases and J gave up 3 bases; unmatched junction bases: 4. The length of the CDR3 is 14 residues. CDR3 sequence (DNA): TGTGCCAGCAGCGCGGGGACAGGGTTCTACGAGCAGTACTTC. Its protein product is CASSAGTGFYEQYF.

This chain uses TRBV18 with TRBJ2-1; TRBD1 aligns across 8 bases. This CDR3 has 12 residues. The germline V gene encodes CDR1 KGHSH and CDR2 LQKENI. V trimming: 5 bases; J trimming: 12 bases; junction bases outside the gene matches: 6. This chain's CDR3 is CASSGQGKAQFF. The CDR3 DNA is TGTGCCAGCTCAGGACAGGGTAAAGCGCAGTTCTTC.

The chain uses TRBV5-1 and TRBJ1-4, with no clear D. Germline V gene lookup returns CDR1 SGHRS and CDR2 YFSETQ. Trimming shortened V by 1 base and J by 4 bases, and 11 bases separated the two germline ends. The CDR3 extends over 15 amino acids. CDR3 loop: CASSLLPTGNEKLFF. The CDR3 bases are TGCGCCAGCAGCTTGCTCCCCACGGGTAATGAAAAACTGTTTTTT.

The chain employs TRBV2 and TRBJ2-7; D is possibly TRBD1 (6 bases). CDR3 size: 13 residues. V gave up 6 bases and J gave up 3 bases, with 12 bases separating them. Germline V lookup: CDR1 SNHLY, CDR2 FYNNEI. CDR3 loop: CASSAGTHYEQYF. Written as DNA, the CDR3 is TGTGCCAGCAGCGCCGGGACACACTACGAGCAGTACTTC.

CDR3 coding DNA: TGTGCCGTTAGCCGGGACAGGGGGTCCGGCTACACCTTC. It codes for CAVSRDRGSGYTF. The gene calls are TRBV12-3 or TRBV12-4 and TRBJ1-2, with 11 bases lining up with TRBD1. This CDR3 spans 13 amino acids. V was clipped by 11 bases and J by 8 bases; unmatched bases: 10.

The chain combines TRBV5-5 with TRBJ1-1; 10 bases map to TRBD1. Germline V gives CDR1 SGHKS, CDR2 YYEKEE (reference sequence). The length of the CDR3 is 14 residues. The V and J ends lost 0 bases and 10 bases, in that order; junction bases with no gene match: 6. Here the CDR3 DNA reads TGTGCCAGCAGCTTGGGACAGGGGGCTTATGCAGCTTTCTTT. Translation: CASSLGQGAYAAFF.

The chain uses TRBV19 and TRBJ2-2; D call uncertain. CDR3 size: 14 residues. The germline V gene encodes CDR1 LNHDA and CDR2 SQIVND (reference sequence). The ends were cut back, 10 bases at V and 1 base at J, with 13 bases in the middle. The CDR3: CATPRAGNTGELFF. The CDR3 bases are TGTGCCACCCCGAGAGCAGGGAACACCGGGGAGCTGTTTTTT.

The chain uses TRBV27 and TRBJ2-5, with TRBD2 matching over 10 bases. CDR3 length: 15 amino acids. The junction had 8 bases not matched to a gene; V was cut back by 5 bases and J by 5 bases. The V gene's germline CDR1 is MNHEY and CDR2 SMNVEV (reference sequence). The CDR3 is CASSPRLAGVETQYF. The CDR3 DNA follows: TGTGCCAGCAGTCCCCGTCTAGCGGGAGTGGAGACCCAGTACTTC.

The rearrangement joins TRBV7-9 to TRBJ1-2; a possible D gene is TRBD1 (6 bases). Germline CDR1 and CDR2: SEHNR and FQNEAQ (reference sequence). The CDR3 consists of 13 residues. V lost 4 bases and J 4 bases, leaving 10 bases between the germline ends. The CDR3 DNA sequence: TGTGCCAGCAGCTCGGACAGATTCTATGGCTACACCTTC. This translates into CASSSDRFYGYTF. The whole variable domain, filled in from reference TRBV7-9 and TRBJ1-2, reads DTGVSQNPRHKITKRGQNVTFRCDPISEHNRLYWYRQTLGQGPEFLTYFQNEAQLEKSRLLSDRFSAERPKGSFSTLEIQRTEQGDSAMYLCASSSDRFYGYTFGSGTRLTVV.

The chain is built from TRBV5-6 and TRBJ2-7, with TRBD2 matching over 7 bases. The J segment lost 0 bases and the V segment lost 4 bases, leaving 10 bases of the junction unmatched. This CDR3 has 16 residues. Germline CDR1 reads SGHDT; CDR2 reads YYEEEE. The CDR3 here is CASSPRGAGSSYEQYF. Here the CDR3 DNA reads TGTGCCAGCAGCCCCCGGGGAGCGGGGAGCTCCTACGAGCAGTACTTC.

In this sample, this clone turned up once. V usage is TRBV5-1 and J usage is TRBJ2-1, with 8 bases identical to TRBD2. This CDR3 spans 17 amino acids. The V gene end was trimmed by 1 base and the J gene end by 1 base; junction bases not matched to a gene: 7. Germline lookup yields CDR1 SGHRS and CDR2 YFSETQ. CDR3 region: CASSLLSGGVSYNEQFF. CDR3 nucleotides: TGCGCCAGCAGCTTGTTAAGCGGGGGAGTATCCTACAATGAGCAGTTCTTC.

The chain is built from TRBV11-3 and TRBJ1-1; D remains ambiguous. The germline CDR1 and CDR2 sequences are SGHNT and YENEEA. This CDR3 is 11 amino acids long. V dropped 4 bases and J dropped 7 bases, with 7 bases sitting between them. The DNA for the CDR3 is TGTGCCAGCAGCTCGACATTTGAAGCTTTCTTT. Residues: CASSSTFEAFF.

This sequence joins TRBV3-1 (or the pseudogene TRBV3-2) and TRBJ1-2; D is perhaps TRBD1 (6 bases). Trimming took off 2 bases at V and 7 bases at J, with 14 bases between the two ends. The CDR3 is made up of 14 amino acids. Germline V gene sequence: CDR1 LGHDT, CDR2 YNNKEL (reference sequence). The CDR3 DNA sequence: TGTGCCAGCAGCCAAAGGTCAGGGGCGGGTGGCTACACCTTC. Its protein is CASSQRSGAGGYTF.

The rearrangement links TRBV29-1 to TRBJ1-1, with 9 nucleotides matching TRBD1. Trimming cost V 6 bases and J 4 bases; bases outside gene matches: 6. The CDR3 consists of 13 residues. Germline V lookup: CDR1 SQVTM, CDR2 ANQGSEA. For the CDR3, the DNA is TGCAGCGTCGCTGACAGGGGGAGCACTGAAGCTTTCTTT. This encodes CSVADRGSTEAFF.

This sequence joins TRBV2 and TRBJ2-3; no clear D. Trimming took off 0 bases at V and 9 bases at J, with 7 bases between the two ends. The CDR3 totals 12 residues. The V gene's germline CDR1 is SNHLY and CDR2 FYNNEI. CDR3 sequence: CASSEAESTQYF. The CDR3 DNA follows: TGTGCCAGCAGTGAAGCCGAGTCCACGCAGTATTTT.

This clone was counted only a few times. The V and J genes are TRBV10-3 and TRBJ1-5; 8 bases fit TRBD1. This CDR3 comprises 14 residues. Germline-derived CDR1 and CDR2 are ENHRY and SYGVKD. The V gene end was trimmed by 0 bases and the J gene end by 11 bases; junction bases not matched to a gene: 6. The CDR3 DNA reads TGTGCCATCAGTGAGTCCGGGACAGGAGTAACCCAGCATTTT. As protein: CAISESGTGVTQHF.